The clone carrying this T cell receptor beta chain was found a few times. Its antigen is still unknown. Each CDR3 protein gets one entry after TCRdb re-called the RT-PCR reads with MiXCR. The table has over 400,000 distinct CDR3 sequences, approximately 13% seen once. This sample stems from a study of response to subunit inactivated influenza vaccine. Germline assignment: CDR1 LNHNV and CDR2 YYDKDF (reference sequence). There are 12 residues in the CDR3. The V gene lost 8 bases and the J gene lost 4 bases, with 8 bases spanning the gap. Study-wide findings and caveats: The authors offered the suggestion that each seasonal influenza vaccination recruits few new T cells.

The chain joins TRBV15 to TRBJ1-4; TRBD1 is a possible D gene (5 bases). The clonotype originates from a man aged 50 to 60 who received an inactivated influenza vaccine. The starting material was PBMCs from blood, obtained 45 days after vaccination. The CDR3 DNA is TGTGCCACCGGGGGGGATAATGAAAAACTGTTTTTT. It specifies CATGGDNEKLFF.